The clone carrying this T cell receptor (beta chain) was counted ten times or more. Antigen unknown. Using RNA template, CDR3s of TCR alpha and beta were amplified with iRepertoire arm-PCR. Input was about 100-450 ng of tissue mRNA or PBMC total RNA. TCRdb ran MiXCR on the multiplex PCR reads and lists one entry per CDR3 protein. The table includes around 190,000 distinct CDR3 sequences, 43% detected once. The CDR3 extends over 16 amino acids. V lost 0 bases to trimming and J lost 4 bases; unmatched junction nucleotides: 4. Germline CDR1 is LNHNV and CDR2 is YYDKDF (reference sequence). The data derive from a study of glioma-infiltrating T cells. Study-wide results and limits: Only very few CDR3 sequences appeared in both tissue and blood. Above-expected tissue-blood divergence occurred in all gliomas, most in low-grade ones.

The TCR originated in a human donor with low-grade glioma or glioblastoma, undergoing nonglioma brain surgery, or in good health (not recorded which). The chain uses TRBV15 and TRBJ2-1, with 9 bases lining up with TRBD2. Sequencing was performed on glioma tissue, nonneoplastic brain tissue, or PBMCs (not recorded which). CDR3 in DNA: TGTGCCACCAGCAGAGATGGTCTAGCGGGGTACAATGAGCAGTTCTTC. Its protein product is CATSRDGLAGYNEQFF.